The clone carrying this TCR beta chain has a handful of counts. Antigen specificity is unknown. The CDR3 runs 16 residues. Trimming removed 3 bases from V and 2 bases from J; junction bases left unmatched: 6. Germline V lookup: CDR1 LNHNV, CDR2 YYDKDF (reference sequence). This entry belongs to a study of cytomegalovirus exposure and HLA in healthy donors. Study-wide results and caveats: An observed cluster of highly shared sequence variants was recorded as a likely sequencing artifact.

PCR primers comprised 60 Vbeta and 13 Jbeta primers. Measured with immunoSEQ multiplex PCR; TCRdb has only the in-frame clones, and not every one. This repertoire shows more than 85,000 clones, nearly 15% found once; its top ten account for 0.83%. Sequences were obtained from PBMCs. J is TRBJ1-5 and V is TRBV15; TRBD1 aligns across 8 bases. This sequence was found in a female donor in good health and CMV-seronegative. The CDR3 spells CATSSKTGVRNQPQHF. CDR3 DNA: TGTGCCACCAGCAGCAAGACAGGGGTCCGCAATCAGCCCCAGCATTTT.